This T cell receptor beta chain was identified in a study of shared clonotypes between healthy human individuals. Some clones are missing from TCRdb's copy, which holds only in-frame ones; the method was immunoSEQ multiplex PCR. The data contain some 500,000 clones, roughly 85% of them singletons. About this clone itself: Germline is not matched at one junction end, which may reflect a read error.

Germline CDR1 is SSHAT and CDR2 is FNYEAQ (reference sequence). The CDR3 sequence is 14 residues long. The sequence derives from a woman aged 40 to 50 in good health. Some clones in this sample may be carry-over from other donors' samples. This chain uses TRBV7-7 with TRBJ2-1, with D unresolved. Material for sequencing was PBMCs. The CDR3 protein is CASSPGVISNEQFF. The CDR3 nucleotides read TGTGCTAGCAGCCCAGGTGTGATAAGCAATGAGCAGTTCTTC. The full variable domain, in which reference TRBV7-7 and TRBJ2-1 provide the parts outside the CDR3, is GAGVSQSPRYKVTKRGQDVTLRCDPISSHATLYWYQQALGQGPEFLTYFNYEAQPDKSGLPSDRFSAERPEGSISTLTIQRTEQRDSAMYRCASSPGVISNEQFFGPGTRLTVL.